This TCR beta chain was documented in a study of T cells after yellow fever vaccination. The study's findings and limits: Booster samples showed a return of most primary-vaccination clones (roughly 96% CD4, roughly 85% CD8). Clonotypes shared by both compartments, CD4 and CD8, made up a small share. Any FACS-sorted repertoire could hold abundant clonotypes that contaminate it from the bulk population.

Conversion of TCR transcripts into cDNA relied on 5'RACE template switching, which added a universal primer site and UMIs. One entry per CDR3 protein results from TCRdb running MiXCR on the 5' RACE reads. The sample consists of some 350,000 distinct CDR3 sequences, 6% to 8% of them appearing once. To note about this clonotype: Its antigen is as yet unknown.

The CDR3 contains 16 residues. V was pared by 4 bases and J by 9 bases, with 13 bases of the junction left unmatched. Germline V gene data show CDR1 as SEHNR and CDR2 as FQNEAQ (reference sequence). V gene TRBV7-9 combines with J gene TRBJ2-5, with TRBD2 identical over 11 bases. The source was PBMCs, collected 5 days after the yellow fever booster vaccination. The sequence was collected from a man younger than 40 who received the YFV17D yellow fever vaccine. Written as DNA, the CDR3 is TGTGCCAGCAGCTCCCCTAGCGGGAGGACGCTCTCTCCCCAGTACTTC. Translated: CASSSPSGRTLSPQYF.